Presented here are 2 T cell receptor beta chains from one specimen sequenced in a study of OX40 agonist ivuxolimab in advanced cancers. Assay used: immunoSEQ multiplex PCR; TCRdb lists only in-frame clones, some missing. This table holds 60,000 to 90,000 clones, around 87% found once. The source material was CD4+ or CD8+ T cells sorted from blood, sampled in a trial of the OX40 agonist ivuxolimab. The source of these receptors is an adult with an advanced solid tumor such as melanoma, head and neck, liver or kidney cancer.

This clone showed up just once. This CDR3 reads CASSLQQTISYEQYF. The CDR3, as DNA: TGTGCCAGTAGCCTCCAACAGACGATCTCCTACGAGCAGTACTTC. The rearrangement joins TRBV19 to TRBJ2-7; no clear D. The germline V gene encodes CDR1 LNHDA and CDR2 SQIVND (reference sequence). Trimming shortened V by 6 bases and J by 0 bases, and 15 bases separated the two germline ends. The CDR3 is 15 amino acids.

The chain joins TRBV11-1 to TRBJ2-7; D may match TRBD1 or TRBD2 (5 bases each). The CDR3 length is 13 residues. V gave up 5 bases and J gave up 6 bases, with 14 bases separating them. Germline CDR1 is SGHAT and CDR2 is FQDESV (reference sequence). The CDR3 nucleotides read TGTGCCAGCAGCCCATCGAGGGGAGCCGAGCAGTACTTC. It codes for CASSPSRGAEQYF.